The present TCR beta chain was sequenced within a study of blood T cell repertoires in COVID-19. As for the study in general: Acute-phase and convalescent COVID-19 samples originated in the United States, Italy and Spain.

Seattle participants joined during active infection and were tracked over time. V shed 6 bases and J 0 bases; nucleotides not matched to a gene: 10. This CDR3 is 17 amino acids long. CDR1 is KGHSH and CDR2 is LQKENI in the germline V gene. Assay used: immunoSEQ multiplex PCR; TCRdb lists only in-frame clones, some missing. The repertoire holds approximately 300,000 clones, roughly 89% seen once, with about 1% in the top ten. This chain joins TRBV18 and TRBJ2-2; 7 bases line up with TRBD1. The sequence came from a woman aged 40-49 years with COVID-19, enrolled during active disease. Sample: peripheral blood. The DNA for the CDR3 is TGTGCCAGCTCCACACGAGCAGGGGGAACGAACACCGGGGAGCTGTTTTTT. It yields the protein CASSTRAGGTNTGELFF.